This TCR beta chain was found in a study of Ad26.COV2.S vaccination and SARS-CoV-2 variants. On the study more broadly: Sample donor was a member of the COV1001 Ad26.COV2.S trial arm.

Data came from immunoSEQ multiplex PCR; TCRdb stores just in-frame clones and leaves some out. The sample includes over 400,000 clones, around 92% of them seen just once. Germline V lookup: CDR1 SGHRS, CDR2 YFSETQ. V was pared by 4 bases and J by 4 bases, with 11 bases of the junction left unmatched. The CDR3 has 18 residues. Treatment indicated: around 19 received Ad26.COV2.S at low or high dose, single or two shots; several received placebo; per-sample allocation not given. Samples were taken on day 63 after the first vaccine or placebo injection. V usage is TRBV5-1 and J usage is TRBJ2-5; 15 bases agree with TRBD2. This TCR was recovered from a person aged 18-65 years who received the Ad26.COV2.S COVID-19 vaccine or a placebo. The material was peripheral blood, obtained in a trial of Ad26.COV2.S vaccine versus placebo. The CDR3 sequence is CASSAGTSGGKISETQYF. The CDR3, as DNA: TGCGCCAGCAGCGCCGGGACTAGCGGGGGGAAAATTTCAGAGACCCAGTACTTC.